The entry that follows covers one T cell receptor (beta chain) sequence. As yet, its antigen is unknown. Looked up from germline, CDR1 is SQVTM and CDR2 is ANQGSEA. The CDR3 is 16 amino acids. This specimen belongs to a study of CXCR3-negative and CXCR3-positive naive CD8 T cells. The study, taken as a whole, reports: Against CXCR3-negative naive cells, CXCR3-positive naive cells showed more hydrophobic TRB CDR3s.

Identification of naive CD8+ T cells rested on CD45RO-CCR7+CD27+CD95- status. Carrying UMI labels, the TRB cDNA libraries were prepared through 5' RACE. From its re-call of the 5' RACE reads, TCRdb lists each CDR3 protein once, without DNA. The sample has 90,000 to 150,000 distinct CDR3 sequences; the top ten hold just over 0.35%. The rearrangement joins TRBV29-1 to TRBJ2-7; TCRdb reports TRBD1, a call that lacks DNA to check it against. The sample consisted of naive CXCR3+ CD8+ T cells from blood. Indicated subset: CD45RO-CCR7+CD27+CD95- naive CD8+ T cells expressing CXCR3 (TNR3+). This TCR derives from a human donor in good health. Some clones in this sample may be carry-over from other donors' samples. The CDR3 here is CSALGTGATGDYGQYF.